These T cell receptor beta chains were read from a single sample in a study of blood T cells in healthy people across ages. One entry per CDR3 protein results from TCRdb running MiXCR on the 5' RACE reads. Of just over 1 million distinct CDR3 sequences listed, 45% were seen once; the top ten hold approximately 20%. The sample comprised blood. These receptors were collected from a woman aged 55-69 years in good health. CDR3s include the opening cysteine and the closing phenylalanine or tryptophan. A D gene is named only where the DNA matches it firmly. Clone size is stated in some rows and not others, as once, few, many or a class when expanded.

J: TRBJ2-3; size: few; D: NA; V: TRBV20-1; CDR3: CSARLPGRDTQYF; DNA: TGCAGTGCTAGGCTCCCCGGCAGAGATACGCAGTATTTT
J: TRBJ1-5; size: NA; D: TRBD1; V: TRBV6-1; CDR3: CASSEGTGGLPQHF; DNA: TGTGCCAGCAGTGAAGGAACAGGGGGCTTGCCCCAGCATTTT
J: TRBJ2-7; size: NA; D: TRBD2; V: TRBV20-1; CDR3: CSARSGLAGGPYEQYF; DNA: TGCAGTGCTAGGTCTGGACTAGCGGGAGGACCCTACGAGCAGTACTTC
J: TRBJ2-5; size: NA; D: NA; V: TRBV20-1; CDR3: CSARDFQHPHTQETQYF; DNA: TGCAGTGCTAGAGATTTCCAACATCCCCACACTCAAGAGACCCAGTACTTC
J: TRBJ2-5; size: NA; D: NA; V: TRBV12-3/TRBV12-4; CDR3: CASSANGLAVETQYF; DNA: TGTGCCAGCAGCGCCAACGGGCTAGCCGTAGAGACCCAGTACTTC
J: TRBJ1-1; size: NA; D: NA; V: TRBV11-3; CDR3: CASSLEMGTEAFF; DNA: TGTGCCAGCAGCTTAGAGATGGGCACTGAAGCTTTCTTT
J: TRBJ2-3; size: NA; D: TRBD2; V: TRBV15; CDR3: CATSLAGLTDTQYF; DNA: TGTGCCACCAGCCTAGCGGGACTCACAGATACGCAGTATTTT
J: TRBJ2-5; size: NA; D: TRBD2; V: TRBV6-6; CDR3: CASSPGGGRRETQYF; DNA: TGTGCCAGCAGCCCGGGGGGAGGCAGGAGGGAGACCCAGTACTTC
J: TRBJ2-1; size: few; D: NA; V: TRBV12-3/TRBV12-4; CDR3: CASSLGGEGQRQFF; DNA: TGTGCCAGCAGTTTAGGAGGGGAGGGACAGAGACAGTTCTTC
J: TRBJ1-2; size: NA; D: NA; V: TRBV10-3; CDR3: CAIRPEESYGYTF; DNA: TGTGCCATCAGGCCAGAGGAGTCCTATGGCTACACCTTC
J: TRBJ1-2; size: NA; D: NA; V: TRBV10-1; CDR3: CASSEGLMYGYTF; DNA: TGCGCCAGCAGTGAGGGCCTGATGTATGGCTACACCTTC
J: TRBJ2-1; size: NA; D: TRBD2; V: TRBV6-6; CDR3: CASSLLAGVFYEQFF; DNA: TGTGCCAGCAGCTTACTAGCGGGAGTTTTTTATGAGCAGTTCTTC
J: TRBJ2-1; size: once; D: NA; V: TRBV20-1; CDR3: CSASVGTSSPVQFF; DNA: TGCAGTGCTAGTGTCGGGACGAGTAGCCCGGTCCAGTTCTTC
J: TRBJ2-4; size: NA; D: NA; V: TRBV27; CDR3: CASSSPTKAKNIRYF; DNA: TGTGCCAGCAGTTCCCCCACCAAAGCCAAAAACATTCGGTACTTC
J: TRBJ2-3; size: many; D: NA; V: TRBV4-1; CDR3: CASSQGFRTDTQYF; DNA: TGCGCCAGCAGCCAAGGATTTCGCACAGATACGCAGTATTTT
J: TRBJ1-2; size: many; D: TRBD1; V: TRBV6-6; CDR3: CASIRGQGNYGYTF; DNA: TGTGCCAGCATCCGGGGACAGGGGAACTATGGCTACACCTTC
J: TRBJ2-1; size: NA; D: NA; V: TRBV27; CDR3: CASSFRGVEQFF; DNA: TGTGCCAGCAGTTTCAGGGGAGTTGAGCAGTTCTTC
J: TRBJ2-7; size: many; D: NA; V: TRBV10-1; CDR3: CASSVNLWGEQYF; DNA: TGCGCCAGCAGTGTAAACCTTTGGGGCGAGCAGTACTTC
J: TRBJ2-5; size: NA; D: TRBD2; V: TRBV7-2; CDR3: CVSSLVGIAGGGGETQYF; DNA: TGTGTCAGCAGCTTAGTAGGGATAGCGGGAGGTGGGGGGGAGACCCAGTACTTC
J: TRBJ2-3; size: few; D: NA; V: TRBV6-1; CDR3: CASRVSGVNTDTQYF; DNA: TGTGCCAGCAGGGTTAGCGGAGTTAACACAGATACGCAGTATTTT
J: TRBJ2-7; size: NA; D: NA; V: TRBV11-2; CDR3: CASSLERTRSEQYF; DNA: TGTGCCAGCAGCTTAGAGAGGACCAGGTCCGAGCAGTACTTC
J: TRBJ2-3; size: few; D: NA; V: TRBV2; CDR3: CASNQQGSNTDTQYF; DNA: TGTGCCAGCAACCAACAGGGATCTAACACAGATACGCAGTATTTT
J: TRBJ2-1; size: once; D: TRBD2; V: TRBV28; CDR3: CASSGGGGNYNEQFF; DNA: TGTGCCAGCAGCGGGGGCGGGGGGAATTACAATGAGCAGTTCTTC
J: TRBJ2-1; size: NA; D: NA; V: TRBV12-3/TRBV12-4; CDR3: CASSARPTDEQFF; DNA: TGTGCCAGCAGTGCCCGACCGACAGATGAGCAGTTCTTC
J: TRBJ2-7; size: NA; D: NA; V: TRBV30; CDR3: CAWTTGAYEQYF; DNA: TGTGCCTGGACTACCGGGGCCTACGAGCAGTACTTC
J: TRBJ1-1; size: NA; D: NA; V: TRBV20-1; CDR3: CSAREPSTEAFF; DNA: TGCAGTGCTAGAGAACCGAGCACTGAAGCTTTCTTT
J: TRBJ2-1; size: once; D: TRBD2; V: TRBV27; CDR3: CASSFMMSGRPNNEQFF; DNA: TGTGCCAGCAGTTTCATGATGAGCGGGAGGCCCAACAATGAGCAGTTCTTC
J: TRBJ2-1; size: NA; D: NA; V: TRBV11-2; CDR3: CASRIRGWSSYNEQFF; DNA: TGTGCCAGCAGGATCCGCGGTTGGAGTTCCTACAATGAGCAGTTCTTC
J: TRBJ2-1; size: few; D: NA; V: TRBV7-2; CDR3: CASSLGVEYNEQFF; DNA: TGTGCCAGCAGCTTAGGGGTGGAGTACAATGAGCAGTTCTTC
J: TRBJ1-2; size: few; D: NA; V: TRBV25-1; CDR3: CASSVGIDGYTF; DNA: TGTGCCAGCAGTGTCGGCATCGATGGCTACACCTTC
J: TRBJ1-5; size: few; D: NA; V: TRBV28; CDR3: CASSLSGRPANQPQHF; DNA: TGTGCCAGCAGTTTATCGGGCCGTCCAGCTAATCAGCCCCAGCATTTT
J: TRBJ2-3; size: NA; D: NA; V: TRBV20-1; CDR3: CSAGDVGTQYF; DNA: TGCAGTGCCGGCGATGTCGGTACGCAGTATTTT
J: TRBJ2-7; size: NA; D: NA; V: TRBV18; CDR3: CASSRQAPYEQYF; DNA: TGTGCCAGCTCACGGCAGGCGCCCTACGAGCAGTACTTC
J: TRBJ1-2; size: few; D: NA; V: TRBV10-3; CDR3: CAISDSVGVRGYTF; DNA: TGTGCCATCAGTGATTCGGTGGGGGTACGCGGCTACACCTTC
J: TRBJ2-1; size: NA; D: TRBD2; V: TRBV12-3/TRBV12-4; CDR3: CAGSRRTSGYNEQFF; DNA: TGTGCCGGCAGTCGGCGGACTAGCGGTTACAATGAGCAGTTCTTC
J: TRBJ2-1; size: NA; D: TRBD2; V: TRBV6-7; CDR3: CASTLAGVRFNEQFF; DNA: TGTGCCAGCACCCTAGCGGGAGTGCGGTTCAATGAGCAGTTCTTC
J: TRBJ2-7; size: NA; D: NA; V: TRBV5-1; CDR3: CASNPGLVPGNYEQYF; DNA: TGCGCCAGCAACCCGGGACTGGTGCCAGGGAACTACGAGCAGTACTTC
J: TRBJ2-1; size: NA; D: NA; V: TRBV29-1; CDR3: CSVSYNEQFF; DNA: TGCAGCGTCTCCTACAATGAGCAGTTCTTC
J: TRBJ1-1; size: NA; D: NA; V: TRBV10-3; CDR3: CAISGDRLFTEAFF; DNA: TGTGCCATCAGTGGAGACAGGCTATTCACTGAAGCTTTCTTT